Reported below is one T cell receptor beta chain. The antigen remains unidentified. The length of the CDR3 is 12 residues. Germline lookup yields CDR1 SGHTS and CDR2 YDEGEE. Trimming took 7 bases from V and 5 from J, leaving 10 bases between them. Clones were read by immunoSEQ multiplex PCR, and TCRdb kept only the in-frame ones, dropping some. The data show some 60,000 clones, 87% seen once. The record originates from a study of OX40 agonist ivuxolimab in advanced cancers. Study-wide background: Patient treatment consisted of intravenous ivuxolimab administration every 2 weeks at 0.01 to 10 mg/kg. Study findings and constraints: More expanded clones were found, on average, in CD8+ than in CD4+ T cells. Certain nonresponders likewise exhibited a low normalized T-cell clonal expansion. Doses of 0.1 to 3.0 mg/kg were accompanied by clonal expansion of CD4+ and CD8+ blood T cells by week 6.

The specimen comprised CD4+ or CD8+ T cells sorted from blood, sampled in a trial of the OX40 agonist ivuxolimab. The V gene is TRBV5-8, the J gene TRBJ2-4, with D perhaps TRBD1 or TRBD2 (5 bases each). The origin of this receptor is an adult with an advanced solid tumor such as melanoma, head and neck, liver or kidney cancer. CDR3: CASVGAQNIQYF. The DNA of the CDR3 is TGTGCCAGCGTCGGGGCGCAAAACATTCAGTACTTC.